This TCR beta chain was captured in a study of T cells after somatic rescue of genetic block. TCRdb's table, derived via immunoSEQ multiplex PCR, lists solely in-frame clones and lacks some. The sample yields 100,000 to 120,000 clones, 75% to 95% seen once. The CDR3 totals 14 residues. V was trimmed by 0 bases and J by 8 bases, leaving 13 bases between them. Germline V lookup: CDR1 MNHEY, CDR2 SVGAGI. The sequenced sample was peripheral blood mononuclear cells (PBMCs). This rearrangement joins TRBV6-5 to TRBJ1-2; the D is unclear. This clonotype was sampled from a woman younger than 30. The CDR3 reads CASSYSSRVSGYTF. The DNA for the CDR3 is TGTGCCAGCAGTTACTCGAGTAGGGTGAGCGGCTACACCTTC.